This TCR beta chain was identified during a study of cytomegalovirus exposure and HLA in healthy donors. About the study: Unique TCRs from HLA-typed donors, approximately 80 million of them, were held in an early data release.

The V and J ends lost 1 base and 0 bases, in that order; junction bases with no gene match: 1. There are 15 residues in the CDR3. Per germline, CDR1 SGHAT and CDR2 FQNNGV. It was healthy bone marrow donors who served as donors. Use of 60 Vbeta and 13 Jbeta primers characterized the PCR. Method: immunoSEQ multiplex PCR; TCRdb's copy keeps in-frame clones and lacks some. The repertoire has roughly 71,000 clones, around 70% of them found once; the top ten carry roughly 22%. General study results and limits: Further analysis, carried out later, found HLA-associated TCR beta chains more clonally expanded than equally common other chains. There were several of the most significant clusters that appeared linked to common viral pathogens in a later analysis.

On this clone: Its specificity is unknown.

This TCR came from a man in his forties in good health and CMV-seropositive. Sequenced input: PBMCs. This chain joins TRBV11-2 and TRBJ2-5; 8 nucleotides align to TRBD2. CDR3 DNA sequence: TGTGCCAGCAGCTTAGGCGGGGGGAACCAAGAGACCCAGTACTTC. Its protein is CASSLGGGNQETQYF.